The T cell receptor (beta chain) described here comes from a study of cytomegalovirus exposure and HLA in healthy donors. About the study: A later analysis reported the 120 or so validation repertoires used the same platform as the roughly 700 first-cohort repertoires.

Study-level results: Accounts indicate the classifier identified cytomegalovirus status with strong specificity and sensitivity. In the 120 or so validation repertoires, 85% to 95% of cluster scores exceeded 0, per a later analysis.

Germline lookup yields CDR1 SGDLS and CDR2 YYNGEE. The CDR3 runs 15 residues. V trimming: 4 bases; J trimming: 5 bases; junction bases outside the gene matches: 4. This table comes from immunoSEQ multiplex PCR, and its TCRdb copy is limited to in-frame clones, with some not included. The sample has about 190,000 clones, more than 75% seen once; the top ten hold about 1.5%. Points on this clone: The antigen is undetermined.

V is TRBV9 and J is TRBJ2-1, with TRBD2 matching over 12 bases. The sample was PBMCs. The receptor's source is a woman under 30 in good health and CMV-seronegative. The CDR3 spells CASSLAGGPNNEQFF. The CDR3 nucleotides are TGTGCCAGCAGCCTAGCGGGGGGGCCTAACAATGAGCAGTTCTTC.